This record concerns one TCR beta chain sequence. In the same sample, other DNA sequences code for this CDR3. Trimming shortened V by 0 bases and J by 8 bases, and 11 bases separated the two germline ends. CDR3 length equals 14 residues. Germline V gene data show CDR1 as SGHRS and CDR2 as YFSETQ. The data were obtained in a study of shared clonotypes between healthy human individuals. Here immunoSEQ multiplex PCR was the method, and the copy in TCRdb shows in-frame clones only, minus some. The sample lists about 1.1 million clones; 60% to 80% were seen once. Sequencing was performed on memory CD4+ T cells from PBMCs. As for subset: CD45RA-negative fraction. This rearrangement joins TRBV5-1 to TRBJ1-4; D is possibly TRBD1 (6 bases). The TCR comes from a man between 18 and 29 years old in good health. Some clones in this sample may be carry-over from other donors' samples. CDR3 region: CASSLAGAGEKLFF. In nucleotides, the CDR3 is TGCGCCAGCAGCTTGGCAGGGGCTGGGGAAAAACTGTTTTTT.